This T cell receptor (beta chain) emerged from a study of early T cells in non-severe SARS-CoV-2 infection. Study in general: RNA in bulk from unsorted whole blood was sequenced, and chains were unpaired.

This clonotype was found many times. Its antigen is unknown. Germline V lookup: CDR1 MNHEY, CDR2 SMNVEV (reference sequence). J was trimmed by 4 bases and V by 8 bases; bases with no gene match: 8. The CDR3 has 14 residues. The study, taken as a whole, reports: Matching with VDJdb favored anti-spike CD8 responses (missing private and CD4 specificities).

Unique molecular identifiers (one per individual cDNA molecule) were attached. TCRdb reanalysed the 5' RACE reads using MiXCR and keeps one entry per CDR3 protein. In the table there are under 100,000 distinct CDR3 sequences, 8% to 13% of which are singletons. The source material was whole blood. V usage is TRBV27 and J usage is TRBJ1-1; 9 nucleotides line up with TRBD1. The source of this sequence is an adult who was a healthcare worker with PCR-confirmed SARS-CoV-2 infection or an uninfected control (not recorded which). In DNA form, the CDR3 reads TGTGCCAGCCATCACAGGGGGCGAGGCACTGAAGCTTTCTTT. Its translation: CASHHRGRGTEAFF.